This entry describes one T cell receptor beta chain. Produced via immunoSEQ multiplex PCR; TCRdb's table is partial and in-frame only. Here the sample spans 4,000 to 4,500 clones, 20% to 25% being singletons. These data originate in a study of graft-versus-host responses after intestinal transplantation. Study as a whole: Recipients received multivisceral, liver-intestinal, or isolated intestinal transplants. For 2 to 4 years after anti-thymocyte globulin induction, all recipients took tacrolimus and steroids.

Study-wide findings and caveats: When patients had graft-donor T cell macrochimerism, their allografts held high graft-versus-host to host-versus-graft clonal ratios. Analysis identified GvH clones in recipient marrow, with some appearing first in ileum or blood.

Material: alloreactive CD4+ T cells from a mixed lymphocyte reaction culture, obtained before transplantation. Described subset: CFSE-low proliferating T cells sorted from roughly six-day pre-transplant mixed lymphocyte reaction (GvH or HvG direction). This TCR was sampled from a human patient who was an organ donor for intestinal transplantation.

CDR3 loop: CASSTGTGGIKGQFF. In DNA form, the CDR3 reads TGCGCCAGCAGTACCGGGACAGGGGGCATCAAGGGGCAGTTCTTC. The V gene is TRBV10-1, the J gene TRBJ2-1; 12 nucleotides line up with TRBD1. Germline assignment: CDR1 WNHNN and CDR2 SYGVQD (reference sequence). J lost 12 bases, V lost 5 bases, and 11 bases had no gene match. The CDR3 contains 15 residues.